These T cell receptor beta chains were read from a single sample in a study of T cells after yellow fever vaccination. MiXCR, run by TCRdb on the 5' RACE reads, gives a single entry per CDR3 protein. The table shows 200,000 to 300,000 distinct CDR3 sequences, with approximately 3.6% occurring only once. The specimen was PBMCs, collected 15 days after the yellow fever booster vaccination. The receptors were gathered from a man in his late teens or twenties who received the YFV17D yellow fever vaccine. Both conserved end residues are part of each CDR3. A D gene is named only where the DNA matches it firmly. Some rows have no size entry. The others give once, few or many, or a class for an expanded clone.

D	V	J	size	DNA	CDR3
NA	TRBV18	TRBJ2-1	many	TGTGCCAGCTCCGGACAGACGGACTACAATGAGCAGTTCTTC	CASSGQTDYNEQFF
NA	TRBV11-2	TRBJ2-1	many	TGTGCCAGCAGCTTATTGAGAGAGCAGTTCTTC	CASSLLREQFF
NA	TRBV5-1	TRBJ2-5	many	TGCGCCAGTCTCGACCTACAGGGTGGAGAGACCCAGTACTTC	CASLDLQGGETQYF
NA	TRBV5-1	TRBJ2-3	many	TGCGCCAGCAGTTATGGGGACCTGCCTAGCACAGATACGCAGTATTTT	CASSYGDLPSTDTQYF
NA	TRBV29-1	TRBJ2-3	many	TGCAGCGTTGAACTGGGAGCGGAGGGGGTCGCAGATACGCAGTATTTT	CSVELGAEGVADTQYF
NA	TRBV12-3/TRBV12-4	TRBJ2-6	many	TGTGCCAGCAGACATGGTGGGGCCAACGTCCTGACTTTC	CASRHGGANVLTF
TRBD2	TRBV29-1	TRBJ2-1	many	TGCAGCGCAGGGACTATTGAGCAGTTCTTC	CSAGTIEQFF
NA	TRBV7-2	TRBJ1-1	NA	TGTGCCAGCAGCTTTCAAGCAAACACTGAAGCTTTCTTT	CASSFQANTEAFF
NA	TRBV5-4	TRBJ1-1	few	TGTGCCAGCAGCTTGCTGGCCGACACTGAAGCTTTCTTT	CASSLLADTEAFF
NA	TRBV20-1	TRBJ2-2	many	TGCAGTGCTCCAGGGGATCTGCTCGACACCGGGGAGCTGTTTTTT	CSAPGDLLDTGELFF
TRBD1	TRBV14	TRBJ2-2	many	TGTGCCAGCAGCCAAGATAGGAGGTACAGGGGGACCGGGGAGCTGTTTTTT	CASSQDRRYRGTGELFF
NA	TRBV7-2	TRBJ1-2	many	TGTGCCAGCAGCCTCGCGGGTCGTATTTATGGCTACACCTTC	CASSLAGRIYGYTF
TRBD2	TRBV20-1	TRBJ2-1	many	TGCAGTGCTAGACTAGCGGGGGTCTACAATGAGCAGTTCTTC	CSARLAGVYNEQFF
TRBD2	TRBV7-2	TRBJ2-3	many	TGTGCCAGCAGCCCAAGCGGGGGCCGCAATACGCAGTATTTT	CASSPSGGRNTQYF
NA	TRBV12-3/TRBV12-4	TRBJ2-4	many	TGTGCCAGCAGAGCGGGAGCCAAAAACATTCAGTACTTC	CASRAGAKNIQYF
TRBD1	TRBV29-1	TRBJ1-1	NA	TGCAGCGGGGACGACAGGGGGAGGAGGACTGAAGCTTTCTTT	CSGDDRGRRTEAFF
NA	TRBV11-3	TRBJ2-1	many	TGTGCCAGCAGCTTAGAGGGGGCTTACAATGAGCAGTTCTTC	CASSLEGAYNEQFF
NA	TRBV4-1	TRBJ2-3	NA	TGCGCCAGCAGCCAAGTCCCAGATACGCAGTATTTT	CASSQVPDTQYF
NA	TRBV7-8	TRBJ2-3	many	TGTGCCAGCAGCTCCCCTAAGATGGTCACAGATACGCAGTATTTT	CASSSPKMVTDTQYF
TRBD1	TRBV5-1	TRBJ1-1	many	TGCGCCAGCAGCTTGGTTACAGGGGGCACTGAAGCTTTCTTT	CASSLVTGGTEAFF
NA	TRBV4-1	TRBJ1-1	medium-sized	TGCGCCAGCAGCCCTAGGGAGGTGGCTGAAGCTTTCTTT	CASSPREVAEAFF
NA	TRBV7-2	TRBJ2-1	many	TGTGCCAGCAGCTTTCACCGGGACAAACCGTCTACTCGCAATGAGCAGTTCTTC	CASSFHRDKPSTRNEQFF
NA	TRBV20-1	TRBJ2-5	many	TGCAGTACTCCCCGGTCGGGCGGCTCTTCAGAGACCCAGTACTTC	CSTPRSGGSSETQYF
NA	TRBV7-2	TRBJ2-5	many	TGTGCCAGCAGCTCAGGGCAACCGGGGGAGACCCAGTACTTC	CASSSGQPGETQYF
NA	TRBV5-1	TRBJ2-7	many	TGCGCCAGCAGCTTAGGGACGGGAGACGAGCAGTACTTC	CASSLGTGDEQYF
NA	TRBV12-3/TRBV12-4	TRBJ2-6	many	TGTGCCAGCAGTTTTTCACAGGACTCTGGGGCCAACGTCCTGACTTTC	CASSFSQDSGANVLTF
TRBD1	TRBV18	TRBJ1-1	many	TGTGCCAGCTCACCTAGACAGGGGAGTGACACTGAAGCTTTCTTT	CASSPRQGSDTEAFF